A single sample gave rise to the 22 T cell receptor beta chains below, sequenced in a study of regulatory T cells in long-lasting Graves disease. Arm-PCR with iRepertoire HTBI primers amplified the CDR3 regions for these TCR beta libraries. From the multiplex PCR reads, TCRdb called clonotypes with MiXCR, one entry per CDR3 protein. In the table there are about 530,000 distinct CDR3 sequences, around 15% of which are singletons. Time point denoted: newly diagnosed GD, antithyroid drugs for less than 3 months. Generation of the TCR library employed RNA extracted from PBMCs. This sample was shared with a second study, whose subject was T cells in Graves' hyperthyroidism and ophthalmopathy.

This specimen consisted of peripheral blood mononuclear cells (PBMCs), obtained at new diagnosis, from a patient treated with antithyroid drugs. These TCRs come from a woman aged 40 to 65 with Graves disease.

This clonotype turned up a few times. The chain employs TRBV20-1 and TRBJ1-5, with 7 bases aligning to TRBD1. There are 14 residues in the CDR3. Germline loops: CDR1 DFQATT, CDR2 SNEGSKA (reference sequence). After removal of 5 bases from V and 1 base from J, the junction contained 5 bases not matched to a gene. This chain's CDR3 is CSARQGGSNQPQHF. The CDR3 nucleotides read TGCAGTGCTCGACAGGGCGGGAGCAATCAGCCCCAGCATTTT.

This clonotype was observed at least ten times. CDR3 nucleotides: TGTGCCAGCACCTCCGTGGCCACCTCAGATACGCAGTATTTT. Amino acid sequence: CASTSVATSDTQYF. The J gene is TRBJ2-3, the V gene TRBV12-3 or TRBV12-4; D is undetermined. The CDR3 consists of 14 residues. The V end was cut by 7 bases, the J end by 4 bases, with 15 bases between.

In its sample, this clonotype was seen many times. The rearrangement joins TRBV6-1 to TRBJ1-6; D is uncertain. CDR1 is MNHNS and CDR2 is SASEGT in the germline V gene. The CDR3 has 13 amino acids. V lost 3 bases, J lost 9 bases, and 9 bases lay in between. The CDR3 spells CASSDSPTSPLHF. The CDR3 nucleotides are TGTGCCAGCAGTGACAGCCCCACTTCACCCCTCCACTTT.

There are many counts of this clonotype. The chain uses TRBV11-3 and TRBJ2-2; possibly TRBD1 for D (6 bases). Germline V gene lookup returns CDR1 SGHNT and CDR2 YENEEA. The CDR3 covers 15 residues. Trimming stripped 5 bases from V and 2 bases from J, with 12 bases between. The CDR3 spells CASSLIQGNTGELFF. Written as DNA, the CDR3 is TGTGCCAGCAGCCTCATACAGGGCAACACCGGGGAGCTGTTTTTT.

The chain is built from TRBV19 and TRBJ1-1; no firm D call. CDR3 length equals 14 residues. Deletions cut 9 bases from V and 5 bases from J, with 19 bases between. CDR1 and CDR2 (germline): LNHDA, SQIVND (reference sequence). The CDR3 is CASTETPKGTEAFF. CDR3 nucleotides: TGTGCCAGCACAGAGACACCTAAAGGAACTGAAGCTTTCTTT.

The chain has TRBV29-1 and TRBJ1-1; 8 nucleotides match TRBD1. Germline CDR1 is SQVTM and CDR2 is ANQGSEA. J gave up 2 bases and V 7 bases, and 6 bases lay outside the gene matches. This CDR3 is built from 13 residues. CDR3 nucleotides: TGCAGCGGGGAGGGACAGGTTAACACTGAAGCTTTCTTT. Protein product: CSGEGQVNTEAFF.

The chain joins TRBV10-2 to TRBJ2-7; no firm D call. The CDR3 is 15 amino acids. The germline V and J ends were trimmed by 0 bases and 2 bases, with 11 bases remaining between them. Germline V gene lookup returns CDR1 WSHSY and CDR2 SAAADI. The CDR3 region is CASSESQLSPYEQYF. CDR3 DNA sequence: TGCGCCAGCAGTGAGTCCCAGTTATCGCCCTACGAGCAGTACTTC.

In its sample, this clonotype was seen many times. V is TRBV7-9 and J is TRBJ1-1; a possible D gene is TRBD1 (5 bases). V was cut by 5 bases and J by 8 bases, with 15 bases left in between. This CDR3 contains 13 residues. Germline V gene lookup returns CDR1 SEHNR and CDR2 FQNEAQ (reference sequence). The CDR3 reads CASSQGTAREAFF. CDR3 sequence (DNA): TGTGCCAGCAGCCAAGGGACGGCGAGGGAAGCTTTCTTT.

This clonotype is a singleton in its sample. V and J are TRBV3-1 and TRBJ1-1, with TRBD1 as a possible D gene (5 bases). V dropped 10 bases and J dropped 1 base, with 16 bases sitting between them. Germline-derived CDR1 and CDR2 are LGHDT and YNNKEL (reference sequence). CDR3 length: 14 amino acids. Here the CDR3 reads CAIGQDNRNTEAFF. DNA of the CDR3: TGTGCCATCGGTCAGGACAACAGGAACACTGAAGCTTTCTTT.

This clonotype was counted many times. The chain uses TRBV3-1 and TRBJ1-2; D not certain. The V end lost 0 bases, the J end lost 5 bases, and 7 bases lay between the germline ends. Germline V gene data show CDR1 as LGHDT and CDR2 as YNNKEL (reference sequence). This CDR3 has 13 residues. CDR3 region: CASSQDPGYGYTF. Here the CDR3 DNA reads TGTGCCAGCAGCCAAGACCCGGGGTATGGCTACACCTTC.

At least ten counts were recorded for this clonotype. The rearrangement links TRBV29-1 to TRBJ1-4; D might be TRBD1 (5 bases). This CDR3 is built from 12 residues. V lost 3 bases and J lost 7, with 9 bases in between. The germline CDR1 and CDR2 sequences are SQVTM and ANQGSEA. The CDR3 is CSVDLGGEKLFF. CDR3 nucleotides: TGCAGCGTTGATCTCGGGGGTGAAAAACTGTTTTTT.

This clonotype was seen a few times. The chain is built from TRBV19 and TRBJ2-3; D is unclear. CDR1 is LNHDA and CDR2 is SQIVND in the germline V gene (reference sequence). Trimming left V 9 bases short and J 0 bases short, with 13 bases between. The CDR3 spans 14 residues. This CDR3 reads CASRPESSTDTQYF. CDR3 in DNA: TGTGCCAGCAGACCGGAATCTAGCACAGATACGCAGTATTTT.

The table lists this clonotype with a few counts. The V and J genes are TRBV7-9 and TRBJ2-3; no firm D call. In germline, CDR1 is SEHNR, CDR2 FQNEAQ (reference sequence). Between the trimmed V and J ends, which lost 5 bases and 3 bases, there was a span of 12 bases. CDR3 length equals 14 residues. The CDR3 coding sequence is TGTGCCAGCAGCCAAAATCTAGTTACAGATACGCAGTATTTT. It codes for CASSQNLVTDTQYF.

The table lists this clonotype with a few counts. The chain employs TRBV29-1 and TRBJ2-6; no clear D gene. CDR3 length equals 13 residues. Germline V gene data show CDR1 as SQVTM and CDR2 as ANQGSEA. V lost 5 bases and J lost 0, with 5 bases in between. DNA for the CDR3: TGCAGCGTTTTAATCTCTGGGGCCAACGTCCTGACTTTC. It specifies CSVLISGANVLTF.

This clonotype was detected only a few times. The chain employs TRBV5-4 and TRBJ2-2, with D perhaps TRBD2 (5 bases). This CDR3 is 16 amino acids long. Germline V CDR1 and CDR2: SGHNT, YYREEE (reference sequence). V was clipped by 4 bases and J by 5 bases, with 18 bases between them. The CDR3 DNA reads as TGTGCCAGCAGCCTTATAATGGGAGTTACAACCGGGGAGCTGTTTTTT. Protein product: CASSLIMGVTTGELFF.

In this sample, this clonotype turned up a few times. CDR3 loop: CASSHLQSNQPQHF. In DNA form, the CDR3 reads TGTGCCAGCAGTCACCTCCAGAGCAATCAGCCCCAGCATTTT. The chain is built from TRBV6-1 and TRBJ1-5, with no clear D. The CDR3 has 14 residues. The V end was cut by 5 bases, the J end by 1 base, with 9 bases between. The germline CDR1 and CDR2 sequences are MNHNS and SASEGT.

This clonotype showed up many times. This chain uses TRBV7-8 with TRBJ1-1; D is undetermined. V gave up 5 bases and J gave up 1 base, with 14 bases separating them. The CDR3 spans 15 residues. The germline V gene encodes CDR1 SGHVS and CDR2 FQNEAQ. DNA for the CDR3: TGTGCCAGCAGCCCGAGTCGCGGTAAGAACACTGAAGCTTTCTTT. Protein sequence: CASSPSRGKNTEAFF.

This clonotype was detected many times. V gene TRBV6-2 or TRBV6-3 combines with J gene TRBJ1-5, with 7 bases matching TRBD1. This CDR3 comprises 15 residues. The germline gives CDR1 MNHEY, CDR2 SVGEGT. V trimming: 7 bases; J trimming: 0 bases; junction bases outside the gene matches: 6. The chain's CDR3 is CASIEQGYSNQPQHF. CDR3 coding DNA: TGTGCCAGCATTGAACAGGGGTATAGCAATCAGCCCCAGCATTTT.

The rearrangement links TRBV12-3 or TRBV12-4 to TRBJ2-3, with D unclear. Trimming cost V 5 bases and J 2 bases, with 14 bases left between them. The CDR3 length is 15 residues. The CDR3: CASSPETGLTDTQYF. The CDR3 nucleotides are TGTGCCAGCAGTCCAGAGACTGGGCTCACAGATACGCAGTATTTT.

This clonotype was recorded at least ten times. The CDR3 here is CASSLVRDGPSYEQYF. In nucleotides, the CDR3 is TGTGCCAGCAGCTTAGTCCGGGACGGGCCCTCCTACGAGCAGTACTTC. The gene calls are TRBV7-2 and TRBJ2-7, with D possibly being TRBD1 or TRBD2 (5 bases each). The V end was cut by 1 base, the J end by 0 bases, with 13 bases between. This CDR3 spans 16 amino acids. Germline V gene data show CDR1 as SGHTA and CDR2 as FQGNSA.

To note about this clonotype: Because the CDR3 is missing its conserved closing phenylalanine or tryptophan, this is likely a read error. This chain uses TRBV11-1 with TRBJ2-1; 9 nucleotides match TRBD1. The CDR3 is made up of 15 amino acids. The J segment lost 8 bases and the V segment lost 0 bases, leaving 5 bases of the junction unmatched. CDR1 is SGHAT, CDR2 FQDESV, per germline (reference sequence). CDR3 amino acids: CASSLAGTGPDEQFL. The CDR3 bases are TGTGCCAGCAGCTTAGCAGGGACAGGGCCTGATGAGCAGTTCCTC.

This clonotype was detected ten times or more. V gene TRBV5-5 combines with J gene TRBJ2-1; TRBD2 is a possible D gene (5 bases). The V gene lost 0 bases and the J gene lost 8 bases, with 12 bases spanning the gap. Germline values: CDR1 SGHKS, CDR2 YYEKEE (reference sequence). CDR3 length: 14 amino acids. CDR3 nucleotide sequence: TGTGCCAGCAGCTTGGCCGCGTCGCGGGATGAGCAGTTCTTC. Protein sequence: CASSLAASRDEQFF.